The present TCR beta chain was sequenced within a study of OX40 agonist ivuxolimab in advanced cancers. Study as a whole: Prior anti-PD-1, anti-PD-L1 or anti-CTLA-4 therapy was allowed; roughly 40% had some. General study results and limits: CD8+ T cells were the subset that, on average, had more expanded clones than CD4+.

Concerning this clone itself: Antigen: not known.

Enrollment shut out patients with autoimmune disease history or systemic immunosuppression. Assay used: immunoSEQ multiplex PCR; TCRdb lists only in-frame clones, some missing. The table includes 20,000 to 25,000 clones, around three quarters detected once. Source: CD4+ or CD8+ T cells sorted from blood, taken in a trial of the OX40 agonist ivuxolimab. This sequence was found in an adult with an advanced solid tumor such as melanoma, head and neck, liver or kidney cancer.

The CDR3 region is CASSPKQWTGDNYGYTF. In DNA, the CDR3 is TGTGCCAGTAGTCCAAAGCAATGGACAGGGGACAACTATGGCTACACCTTC. The J gene is TRBJ1-2, the V gene TRBV19; 9 bases line up with TRBD1. There are 17 residues in the CDR3. The germline gives CDR1 LNHDA, CDR2 SQIVND (reference sequence). V shed 5 bases and J 2 bases; nucleotides not matched to a gene: 12.